This T cell receptor (beta chain) appears in the sequencing data of a study of cytotoxic CD8 clonotypes in ibrutinib-treated CLL (dated by TCRdb to the early 2020s). Context from the whole study: In this cohort, around 14 patients were treatment-naive and ten to twelve were relapsed/refractory, while around 17 had unmutated IGHV. Partial responses were observed in about 24 patients and complete responses in 2; after a median follow-up of about 69 months, remission was maintained in approximately 14 patients and progression was observed in roughly twelve. Response samples were obtained after a median of roughly 13 months of treatment, with a range of roughly 6 to 36 months. On average, each sample had 255,043 productive templates and about 89,000 productive rearrangements. Longitudinal samples were available for about 30% of the roughly 86 trial participants. Cryopreserved peripheral blood mononuclear cells were collected before treatment, at response, and at either disease progression or sustained remission. Patients were still on ibrutinib when every remission and progressive disease sample was collected. Summary of the overall study and its limitations: Clonality rose at ibrutinib response, remained stable during sustained remission, and dropped back toward baseline at progression. Sampling times were not matched between sustained-remission and progressing patients, and lymph node repertoires were not studied. Public clonotypes were rare and either shrank or stayed stable during treatment, and the rise in clonality at ibrutinib response reflected expansion of private clonotypes. At baseline, clonality was higher than in age-matched healthy donors and showed a strong correlation with circulating CD8+ T-cell counts.

The time point label corresponds to: approximately 11 months on ibrutinib. For TCR beta library preparation, around 1.8 micrograms of genomic DNA were extracted from the cryopreserved PBMCs. High-throughput TCR beta sequencing was performed on longitudinal blood samples from CLL patients receiving ibrutinib monotherapy. The patients took part in an open-label, single-center phase 2 trial of ibrutinib monotherapy. Spanning cysteine to phenylalanine, the CDR3 consists of 16 amino acids. The only DNA kept is the CDR3, 48 bases in frame from the first base. Deletion took 4 bases off V and 1 base off J, with a span of 14 bases between the germline ends. Via the germline V gene, CDR1 is SGHRS and CDR2 YFSETQ. Notes on this clone: The target of this receptor is not known. Base-call qualities are not available, and no considerably larger clone is one nucleotide away.

Each clonotype received, on average, about 10x coverage in deep resolution sequencing performed on a MiSeq, where the target depth lay between 1 in 1 million and 1 in 200,000 T cells. The immunoSEQ hsTCRB Kit was used to generate TCR beta libraries. In the original analysis: ImmunoSEQ Data Assistant and ImmunoSEQ Analyzer were used for data analysis, and V, D and J genes were assigned according to IMGT definitions. Clonality, which ranges from 0 to 1, was calculated as one minus the normalized Shannon entropy of productive rearrangement frequencies. Only overrepresented clonotypes making up at least 0.05% of each patient's repertoire were included in the public clonotype analysis. About a dozen repertoires from age-matched healthy donors, obtained from immuneACCESS, served as clonality controls. Entries here come from immuneACCESS through TCRdb and include only in-frame sequences with V and J called. Some clones fail to appear in such tables; in the studies checked, an unresolved V gene covers under half of the shortfall, and the cause of the remainder is unknown. The DNA was the basis for D and trimming; V, J and clone size are from that table. The sample data list roughly 60,000 clones, and roughly 71% of these were observed just once. The ten most abundant clones make up 40% to 45% of the sample.

This receptor was taken from a human donor with chronic lymphocytic leukemia. In this chain, TRBV5-1 is recombined with TRBJ2-2; TRBD1 is perhaps the D gene, given 5 matching bases. Material: PBMCs, obtained after 12 months of ibrutinib treatment. The DNA reads as follows: TGCGCCAGCAGCATCCGACAGATCCAGAACACCGGGGAGCTGTTTTTT. Translated, it reads CASSIRQIQNTGELFF.